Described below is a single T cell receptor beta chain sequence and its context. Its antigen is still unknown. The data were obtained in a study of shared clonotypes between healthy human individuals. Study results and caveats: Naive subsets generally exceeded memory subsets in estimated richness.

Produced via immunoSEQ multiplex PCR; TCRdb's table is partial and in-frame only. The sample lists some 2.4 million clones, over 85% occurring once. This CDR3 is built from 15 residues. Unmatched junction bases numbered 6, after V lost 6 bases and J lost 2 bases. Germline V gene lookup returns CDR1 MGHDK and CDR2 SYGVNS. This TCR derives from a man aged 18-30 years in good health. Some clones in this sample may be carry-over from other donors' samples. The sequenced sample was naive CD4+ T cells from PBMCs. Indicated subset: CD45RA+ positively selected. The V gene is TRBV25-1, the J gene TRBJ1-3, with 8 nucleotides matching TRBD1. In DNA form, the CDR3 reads TGTGCCAGCAGCAGACAGGGGTCGGCTGGAAACACCATATATTTT. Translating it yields CASSRQGSAGNTIYF.